This TCR beta chain is drawn from a study of shared clonotypes between healthy human individuals (dated by TCRdb to about 2020). The study in broad terms: The cohort included three men and a couple of women between 18 and 49 years of age. Per donor, three plates each were used for CD4 naive and CD4 memory, two for CD8 naive, and one for CD8 memory. To estimate repertoire size and how much clonotype sharing occurs between individuals, the study deeply sequenced the blood TCR repertoires of about five healthy adults. To increase sequencing depth and limit assay-specific biases, TCR repertoire library preparation and sequencing were carried out by different laboratories using diverse techniques. Leukapheresis yielded between about 0.9 and 9 billion PBMCs per donor. The study at large found these results: Only blood was sampled, and tissue TCR repertoires likely differ from those in blood. Pairwise subsampling led to the expectation that sequencing depth would affect the degree of clonotype sharing among donors. Compared with non-shared clonotypes, clonotypes shared by all four sorted-subset donors had higher generation probabilities. Naive subsets generally had larger estimated clonotype richness than memory subsets. The small number of donors limited the genetic and exposure-history diversity represented. When several donors were compared, the shared fraction of clonotypes was 5% to 6.5% for naive CD4, around 3.6% for naive CD8, 2% to 2.5% for memory CD4, and about 0.36% for memory CD8. Rarefaction of sorted-subset datasets indicated incomplete sequencing despite the large sequencing depth.

Using the deep immunoSEQ assay, multiplex PCR amplified TCR CDR3 regions from genomic DNA. For each cell subset, the extracted genomic DNA was distributed evenly across all wells of several immunoSEQ 96-well plates, and each plate served as one replicate. For sorted subsets, roughly 200 ng of genomic DNA, equivalent to tens of thousands of T cell genomes, went into each replicate PCR. Purified libraries were measured with a Qubit 3.0 fluorometer, size-checked on a Bioanalyzer 2100, and measured again with the KAPA Library Quantification kit. Every immunoSEQ 96-well plate was sequenced on a dedicated single-read 150-cycle Illumina NextSeq 550 flow cell. In the source study's methods: Because the immunoSEQ output held only junctional sequences and lacked quality scores, the filtering could not match the filtering applied to full-length reads. To assign V/J genes and CDR3, sequences were annotated against IMGT germline references using PyIR, a Python wrapper for IgBLAST v1.9. Reads were removed for weak V/J assignments (E-value above 1e-6), missing CDR3, stop codons, out-of-frame junctions, or ambiguous translated residues. V3J clonotypes were defined by identical inferred V gene, J gene, and CDR3 amino acid sequence. To compute the percentage overlap between repertoires, the number of shared unique clonotypes was divided by the size of the smaller repertoire. Three approaches were used to assess repertoire richness: RTK rarefaction, the Chao1 estimator, and Recon v2.1 estimates of unobserved clonotypes. OLGA was used to compute generation probabilities for all TCRbeta clonotypes that the gDNA method yielded from four donors. The source is immuneACCESS, and TCRdb retained only in-frame sequences with V and J called. Part of the clones is not carried over; for the studies checked, unresolved V genes explain less than half of this, and the remainder is unexplained. That table is the source of V, J and clone size, and D and trimming were worked out from the DNA. The sample profile shows 2 million to 2.5 million clones; about 95% of them were found once. The ten largest account for 1.1% of the sample.

CD8 naive samples consisted of CD45RO-negative cells that were positively selected for CCR7, yielding a CD45RA+CCR7+ population without TemRA cells. The donors were healthy, HIV-negative adults who had no recently reported acute infections or vaccinations. All donors were Caucasian adults living in Nashville, Tennessee, USA. Blood was collected by leukapheresis, and PBMCs were isolated by Ficoll-Histopaque density gradient centrifugation and then cryopreserved in liquid nitrogen vapor phase. Analytical flow cytometry was used to check the purity and quantity of each magnetically sorted T cell population. From each sorted fraction, genomic DNA was isolated and quantified by UV absorbance on a Nanodrop 2000c. This clone was counted a few times. Its antigen specificity is not known. No base quality values were provided; no much bigger clone lies one nucleotide off. The CDR3 measures 14 amino acids from cysteine to phenylalanine. Only CDR3 DNA is held: 42 bases, read in frame from base 1. CDR1 GTSNPN and CDR2 SVGIG were looked up in the germline V gene (reference sequence). Here V drops 4 bases and J drops 2 bases, and the junction holds 4 bases not matched to any gene.

The chain links TRBV30 with TRBJ1-2; 10 nucleotides in the junction match TRBD1. The source material was naive CD8+ T cells sorted from blood. In light of the paper, this sample's cell subset or site label describes: CD45RA+CCR7+. This receptor was taken from a man aged 18 to 29 in good health. The base sequence is TGTGCCTGGACCCCGGGACAGGGGAACTATGGCTACACCTTC. Its protein reads: CAWTPGQGNYGYTF.